These 11 T cell receptor beta chains were sequenced from one sample in a study of preoperative IRX-2 immunotherapy in early breast cancer. Profiled with immunoSEQ multiplex PCR; TCRdb holds only in-frame clones, not every one. The profile covers 90,000 to 100,000 clones, with around 86% appearing a single time and roughly 2% taken by the ten largest. Sample treatment: preoperative locoregional IRX-2 cytokine immunotherapy. Sequencing used tumor tissue, obtained after IRX-2 immunotherapy. The receptor source for this set is a human donor with breast cancer.

The V call is TRBV14, the J call TRBJ2-1; 11 nucleotides agree with TRBD2. CDR1 is SGHDN and CDR2 is FVKESK in the germline V gene. The CDR3 totals 20 residues. The ends lost 5 bases at V and 0 bases at J; junction bases unmatched: 15. The DNA for the CDR3 is TGTGCCAGCAGCACACCAAGGCCTAGCGGGAGGCCGAGCTCCTACAATGAGCAGTTCTTC. Protein: CASSTPRPSGRPSSYNEQFF.

CDR3 sequence reads: CASSLSPFSGGAGTDTQYF. CDR3 nucleotide sequence: TGTGCCAGCAGCTTATCCCCGTTCAGCGGGGGGGCCGGCACAGATACGCAGTATTTT. The chain carries TRBV11-3 and TRBJ2-3; 10 bases line up with TRBD2. After removal of 2 bases from V and 1 base from J, the junction contained 12 bases not matched to a gene. Germline V gives CDR1 SGHNT, CDR2 YENEEA. The CDR3 is 19 amino acids.

The rearrangement joins TRBV7-7 to TRBJ1-1, with TRBD1 as a possible D gene (6 bases). The CDR3 runs 14 residues. Germline assignment: CDR1 SSHAT and CDR2 FNYEAQ (reference sequence). V lost 1 base and J 4 bases, leaving 10 bases between the germline ends. CDR3 residues: CASSLDGGTTEAFF. The CDR3 DNA reads TGTGCCAGCAGCTTAGATGGGGGCACCACTGAAGCTTTCTTT.

V usage is TRBV30 and J usage is TRBJ1-1; D remains unclear. The CDR3 is 13 residues long. Germline assignment: CDR1 GTSNPN and CDR2 SVGIG (reference sequence). Trimming pared 3 bases from V and 0 bases from J, leaving 8 bases between. CDR3 DNA sequence: TGTGCCTGGAGCCCGAACTTGAACACTGAAGCTTTCTTT. Residues: CAWSPNLNTEAFF.

The chain has TRBV18 and TRBJ1-6; D perhaps matches TRBD1 (5 bases). CDR3 length: 15 amino acids. Looked up from germline, CDR1 is KGHSH and CDR2 is LQKENI. Deletions cut 6 bases from V and 6 bases from J, with 15 bases between. The DNA of the CDR3 is TGTGCCAGCTCCGAAGGGGTAGGGGCTAATTCACCCCTCCACTTT. It is translated as CASSEGVGANSPLHF.

This chain uses TRBV11-3 with TRBJ1-6; TRBD1 agrees at 7 bases. From germline, CDR1 is SGHNT and CDR2 YENEEA. This CDR3 spans 14 amino acids. The junction had 6 bases not matched to a gene; V was cut back by 3 bases and J by 10 bases. The CDR3 DNA reads as TGTGCCAGCAGCTTGGGGACAGAATACTCACCCCTCCACTTT. Encoded protein: CASSLGTEYSPLHF.

This chain joins TRBV6-8 and TRBJ1-2; a possible D gene is TRBD1 (6 bases). Looked up from germline, CDR1 is MNHGY and CDR2 is SAAAGT. V lost 5 bases, J lost 0 bases, and 13 bases lay in between. The CDR3 sequence is 15 residues long. The CDR3 reads CASSLTGKTNYGYTF. CDR3 DNA sequence: TGTGCCAGCAGTCTTACAGGGAAGACTAACTATGGCTACACCTTC.

This clone came up once. This CDR3 reads CASRASGGLNTEAFF. In DNA, the CDR3 is TGTGCCAGCAGGGCTAGCGGCGGCTTGAACACTGAAGCTTTCTTT. This rearrangement joins TRBV6-8 to TRBJ1-1; D remains ambiguous. Germline loops: CDR1 MNHGY, CDR2 SAAAGT. Trimming took 6 bases from V and 0 from J, leaving 14 bases between them. The CDR3 totals 15 residues.

The V and J genes are TRBV5-1 and TRBJ1-4, with 7 bases fitting TRBD1. V lost 4 bases to trimming and J lost 6 bases; unmatched junction nucleotides: 9. CDR3 length equals 15 residues. Germline V gene lookup returns CDR1 SGHRS and CDR2 YFSETQ. Written as DNA, the CDR3 is TGCGCCAGCAGCCCTACAGGGGATTTTTATGAAAAACTGTTTTTT. The encoded protein is CASSPTGDFYEKLFF.

This clone was observed a single time. This chain links TRBV5-1 with TRBJ2-1; 8 bases align to TRBD2. Germline V gene data show CDR1 as SGHRS and CDR2 as YFSETQ. V shed 6 bases, J shed 7 bases, and the junction held 9 bases outside the gene matches. The CDR3 has 14 amino acids. The CDR3 sequence: CASISTGGGNEQFF. Written as DNA, the CDR3 is TGCGCCAGCATTTCAACGGGAGGGGGAAATGAGCAGTTCTTC.

This clone came up once. The chain is built from TRBV6-8 and TRBJ1-5; weak D call: TRBD1 (6 bases). CDR1 is MNHGY, CDR2 SAAAGT, per germline. The CDR3 loop spans 16 amino acids. V was pared by 6 bases and J by 0 bases, with 15 bases between. This CDR3 is CASRDKNRDSNQPQHF. The CDR3 bases are TGTGCCAGCAGGGACAAAAACAGGGATAGCAATCAGCCCCAGCATTTT.